This T cell receptor (beta chain) was found in a study of blood T cell repertoires in COVID-19. As for the study in general: Spain, Italy and the United States supplied samples that represented acute and convalescent COVID-19. PBMCs, B-cell-depleted T cells, or T cells were the source of the cDNA or gDNA that made up the material.

This CDR3 comprises 14 residues. V was cut by 1 base and J by 7 bases, with 14 bases left in between. CDR1 is SGHTA, CDR2 FQGNSA, per germline. Authors' processing steps: From reference gene primer amplification, estimates of nucleated cell counts were derived. Libraries were prepared by immunoSEQ multiplex PCR; TCRdb keeps only in-frame clonotypes and omits some of them. The D gene and trimming were derived from the DNA, and the V and J assignments and clone size from that table. The data hold about 140,000 clones, with around four fifths observed a single time. This sequence originates from a man aged 60 to 75 who had recovered from COVID-19. This rearrangement joins TRBV7-2 to TRBJ2-7; D gene uncertain. Material: peripheral blood. The CDR3 coding sequence is TGTGCCAGCAGCTTAGATGGTCCCCCTAGAGAGCAGTACTTC. It yields the protein CASSLDGPPREQYF.